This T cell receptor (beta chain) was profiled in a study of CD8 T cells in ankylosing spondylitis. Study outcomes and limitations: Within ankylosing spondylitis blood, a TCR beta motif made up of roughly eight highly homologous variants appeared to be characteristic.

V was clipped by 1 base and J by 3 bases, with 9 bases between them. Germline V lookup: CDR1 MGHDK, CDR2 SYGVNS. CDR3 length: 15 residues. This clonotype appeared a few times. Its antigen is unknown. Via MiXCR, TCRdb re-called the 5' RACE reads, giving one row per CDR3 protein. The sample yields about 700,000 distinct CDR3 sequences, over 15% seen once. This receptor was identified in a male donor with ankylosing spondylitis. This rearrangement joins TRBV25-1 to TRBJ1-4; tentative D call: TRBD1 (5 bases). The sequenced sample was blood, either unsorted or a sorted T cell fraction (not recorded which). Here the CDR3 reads CASSELGGANEKLFF. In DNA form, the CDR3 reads TGTGCCAGCAGTGAATTGGGAGGGGCTAATGAAAAACTGTTTTTT.